The TCR beta chain described here comes from a study of T cell responses to AZD1222 COVID-19 vaccine. V was trimmed by 3 bases and J by 7 bases, leaving 9 bases between them. The CDR3 sequence is 13 residues long. The protocol was immunoSEQ multiplex PCR, while the TCRdb copy is restricted to in-frame clones and leaves out a portion. The sample holds under 150,000 clones, approximately 89% seen once. The sequence was collected from an adult in good health. The sample was peripheral blood, taken on day 0 of AZD1222 vaccination. The gene calls are TRBV12-3 or TRBV12-4 and TRBJ1-4; D is ambiguous. CDR3 amino acids: CASSFQRVEKLFF. Written as DNA, the CDR3 is TGTGCCAGCAGTTTTCAGCGGGTTGAAAAACTGTTTTTT.